This record concerns one T cell receptor (beta chain) sequence. Its antigen is still unknown. Assay: immunoSEQ multiplex PCR; the TCRdb copy retains only in-frame clones and omits some. The data contain some 130,000 clones, around 85% of them singletons. The data originate from a study of T cell responses to AZD1222 COVID-19 vaccine. Study information: Pooled samples include second doses given at about 4 or 12 weeks.

The CDR3 spans 13 residues. CDR1 is MNHEY and CDR2 is SVGAGI in the germline V gene. V lost 6 bases and J lost 10; bases outside the gene matches: 11. Notes on the study in general: No repertoire was sampled before or during the peak T cell response, only after it.

The chain uses TRBV6-5 and TRBJ1-1; 7 bases align to TRBD1. The source material was peripheral blood, sampled on day 0 of AZD1222 vaccination. The sequence came from an adult in good health. This CDR3 reads CASRSGQVLGAFF. CDR3 nucleotides: TGTGCCAGCAGAAGCGGACAGGTACTAGGAGCTTTCTTT.